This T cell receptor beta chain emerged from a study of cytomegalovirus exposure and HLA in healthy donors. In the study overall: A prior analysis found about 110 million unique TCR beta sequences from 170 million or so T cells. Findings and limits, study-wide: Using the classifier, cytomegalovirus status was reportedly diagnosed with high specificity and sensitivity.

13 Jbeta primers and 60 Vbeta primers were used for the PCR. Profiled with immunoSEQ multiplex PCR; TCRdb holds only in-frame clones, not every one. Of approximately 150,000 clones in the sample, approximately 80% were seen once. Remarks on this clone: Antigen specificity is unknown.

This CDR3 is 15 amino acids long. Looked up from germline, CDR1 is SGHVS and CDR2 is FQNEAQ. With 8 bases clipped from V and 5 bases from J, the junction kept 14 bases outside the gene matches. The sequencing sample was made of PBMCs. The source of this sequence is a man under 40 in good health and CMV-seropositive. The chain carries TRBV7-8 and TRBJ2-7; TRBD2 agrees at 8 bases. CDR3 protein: CASSVRREAPHEQYF. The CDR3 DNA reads TGTGCCAGCTCAGTCCGGCGGGAGGCCCCCCACGAGCAGTACTTC.